This T cell receptor beta chain is drawn from a study of cytotoxic CD8 clonotypes in ibrutinib-treated CLL. Looked up from germline, CDR1 is MGHRA and CDR2 is YSYEKL. The CDR3 length is 17 residues. Losses at the gene ends were 4 bases for V and 3 bases for J; bases not matched to a gene: 11. This clone was found a few times. TCRdb's copy holds only in-frame clones and misses some; the assay was immunoSEQ multiplex PCR. Of around 310,000 clones in the sample, more than 65% are singletons; the top ten hold over 5.5%. The V call is TRBV4-1, the J call TRBJ2-7; 11 bases map to TRBD2. Sequenced here: PBMCs, sampled before ibrutinib treatment. This TCR was recovered from a human donor with chronic lymphocytic leukemia. CDR3 loop: CASSLMESTSGNYEQYF. CDR3 bases: TGCGCCAGCAGCCTGATGGAATCGACTAGCGGGAACTACGAGCAGTACTTC.